A single sample is the source of the 3 T cell receptor beta chains below, sequenced in a study of OX40 agonist ivuxolimab in advanced cancers. The repertoire was sequenced with immunoSEQ multiplex PCR; TCRdb's copy has only in-frame clones and lacks some. In the table there are over 70,000 clones, 88% of which are singletons. The specimen comprised CD4+ or CD8+ T cells sorted from blood, sampled in a trial of the OX40 agonist ivuxolimab. The source of these receptors is an adult with an advanced solid tumor such as melanoma, head and neck, liver or kidney cancer.

This rearrangement joins TRBV7-8 to TRBJ2-3, with D perhaps TRBD2 (7 bases). Deletions cut 5 bases from V and 1 base from J, with 25 bases between. The CDR3 is made up of 19 amino acids. Germline V gene sequence: CDR1 SGHVS, CDR2 FQNEAQ. The CDR3 DNA sequence: TGTGCCAGCAGCAAAGGCCCCGGTAGGGCGGGGGCCCGCACAGATACGCAGTATTTT. As protein: CASSKGPGRAGARTDTQYF.

The genes are TRBV14 and TRBJ2-7; tentative D call: TRBD2 (6 bases). Deletions cut 0 bases from V and 4 bases from J, with 16 bases between. CDR1 SGHDN and CDR2 FVKESK come from the germline V gene. The CDR3 contains 16 residues. In DNA, the CDR3 is TGTGCCAGCAGCCAAGACCCCCGGGGGATAACATACGAGCAGTACTTC. Translation gives CASSQDPRGITYEQYF. Together with reference TRBV14 and TRBJ2-7, the CDR3 gives the full variable domain: EAGVTQFPSHSVIEKGQTVTLRCDPISGHDNLYWYRRVMGKEIKFLLHFVKESKQDESGMPNNRFLAERTGGTYSTLKVQPAELEDSGVYFCASSQDPRGITYEQYFGPGTRLTVT.

The chain joins TRBV5-1 to TRBJ2-7, with 8 bases identical to TRBD1. Germline assignment: CDR1 SGHRS and CDR2 YFSETQ. V dropped 0 bases and J dropped 0; count of bases not matched to a gene: 5. The CDR3 has 16 residues. The CDR3 here is CASSLANGQGSYEQYF. In DNA form, the CDR3 reads TGCGCCAGCAGCTTGGCCAACGGACAGGGCTCCTACGAGCAGTACTTC. Using reference TRBV5-1 and TRBJ2-7 for the parts outside the CDR3, the full variable domain is KAGVTQTPRYLIKTRGQQVTLSCSPISGHRSVSWYQQTPGQGLQFLFEYFSETQRNKGNFPGRFSGRQFSNSRSEMNVSTLELGDSALYLCASSLANGQGSYEQYFGPGTRLTVT.